This T cell receptor beta chain was captured by sequencing in a study of blood T cell repertoires in COVID-19. The assay was immunoSEQ multiplex PCR, and TCRdb's table has in-frame clones only and misses some. The sample yields 65,000 to 95,000 clones, more than 85% seen once. Patients at the Seattle site were enrolled during active infection and followed longitudinally. Germline CDR1 is MDHEN and CDR2 is SYDVKM. This CDR3 has 13 residues. Trimming removed 1 base at V and 1 base at J, with 4 bases between. This receptor was taken from a man aged 45-65 years with COVID-19, enrolled during active disease. This chain uses TRBV28 with TRBJ1-1, with D unclear. Sequencing was done on a sample of peripheral blood. The CDR3 loop reads CASSLSQNTEAFF. The CDR3 region has the DNA TGTGCCAGCAGTTTATCCCAGAACACTGAAGCTTTCTTT.